The 16 T cell receptor beta chains reported below all come from one sample, sequenced in a study of blood T cell repertoires in COVID-19. Here immunoSEQ multiplex PCR was the method, and the copy in TCRdb shows in-frame clones only, minus some. Among about 140,000 clones listed, approximately 83% were seen once. Sequenced: PBMCs or T cells enriched from blood (not recorded which). All receptors derive from a man between 70 and 80 years old who had been exposed to COVID-19.

The V call is TRBV6-6, the J call TRBJ1-3; D perhaps matches TRBD1 (5 bases). CDR1 and CDR2 (germline): MNHNY, SVGAGI (reference sequence). The ends were cut back, 6 bases at V and 0 bases at J, with 12 bases in the middle. This CDR3 contains 15 residues. The DNA of the CDR3 is TGTGCCAGCAGCCTGGGACTCCTCTCTGGAAACACCATATATTTT. It codes for CASSLGLLSGNTIYF.

The chain joins TRBV12-3 or TRBV12-4 to TRBJ2-5; a weak D match, TRBD2 (6 bases). The V end lost 5 bases, the J end lost 7 bases, and 14 bases lay between the germline ends. The CDR3 contains 13 residues. The DNA of the CDR3 is TGTGCCAGCAGTCCTAATGAGGGAGGGACCCAGTACTTC. Translating gives CASSPNEGGTQYF.

The V call is TRBV18, the J call TRBJ1-6; D uncertain. The CDR3 spans 14 residues. Deletions cut 1 base from V and 10 bases from J, with 11 bases between. Germline values: CDR1 KGHSH, CDR2 LQKENI. The CDR3 coding sequence is TGTGCCAGCTCACCACGCGGGGAGCCGTCACCCCTCCACTTT. Its translation: CASSPRGEPSPLHF.

The rearrangement links TRBV5-5 to TRBJ2-7; 7 bases fit TRBD1. This CDR3 region has 14 residues. CDR1 and CDR2 (germline): SGHKS, YYEKEE (reference sequence). With 6 bases clipped from V and 7 bases from J, the junction kept 13 bases outside the gene matches. Here the CDR3 DNA reads TGTGCCAGCACCAGAGACAGGGCCTTAAGAGAGCAGTACTTC. Translating gives CASTRDRALREQYF.

The CDR3 spells CASTFSRVMNTEAFF. The CDR3 region has the DNA TGTGCCAGCACCTTTTCCAGGGTTATGAACACTGAAGCTTTCTTT. V is TRBV7-8 and J is TRBJ1-1, with D perhaps TRBD1 (5 bases). There are 15 residues in the CDR3. CDR1 and CDR2 from the germline V gene are SGHVS and FQNEAQ. The V gene lost 7 bases and the J gene lost 0 bases, with 15 bases spanning the gap.

The V call is TRBV2, the J call TRBJ2-3; D call uncertain. The CDR3 sequence is 12 residues long. The V end lost 4 bases, the J end lost 1 base, and 3 bases lay between the germline ends. Germline CDR1 and CDR2: SNHLY and FYNNEI. The CDR3 region is CASSAGTDTQYF. The CDR3 nucleotides are TGTGCCAGCAGTGCGGGCACAGATACGCAGTATTTT.

This chain uses TRBV7-2 with TRBJ1-1; TRBD1 aligns across 9 bases. V was pared by 7 bases and J by 10 bases, with 13 bases of the junction left unmatched. Germline CDR1 and CDR2: SGHTA and FQGNSA. The CDR3 runs 14 residues. Here the CDR3 DNA reads TGTGCCAGCACCGATACCGGGACAGGGTTTGGAGCTTTCTTT. It specifies CASTDTGTGFGAFF.

This clone occurred once. This rearrangement joins TRBV5-6 to TRBJ1-1, with 7 bases matching TRBD1. The CDR3 is 14 residues long. Germline V lookup: CDR1 SGHDT, CDR2 YYEEEE. J lost 3 bases, V lost 5 bases, and 7 bases had no gene match. CDR3 in DNA: TGTGCCAGCAGATTGATCACAGGGGACACTGAAGCTTTCTTT. It specifies CASRLITGDTEAFF.

The V call is TRBV5-4, the J call TRBJ1-2, with 7 positions matching TRBD1. The CDR3 extends over 15 amino acids. Germline CDR1 SGHNT, CDR2 YYREEE (reference sequence). V trimming: 8 bases; J trimming: 2 bases; junction bases outside the gene matches: 12. CDR3 in amino acids: CASTNRQGGNYGYTF. CDR3 nucleotide sequence: TGTGCCAGTACCAATCGACAGGGTGGAAACTATGGCTACACCTTC.

The sample holds one count of this clone. The chain joins TRBV19 to TRBJ2-1; TRBD2 matches 14 bases. The CDR3 has 16 amino acids. Trimming cost V 7 bases and J 8 bases; bases outside gene matches: 10. Germline V gene lookup returns CDR1 LNHDA and CDR2 SQIVND (reference sequence). The CDR3 bases are TGTGCCAGTACCCCCGGGACTAGCGGGAGATGGGATGAGCAGTTCTTC. Its translation is CASTPGTSGRWDEQFF.

This rearrangement joins TRBV19 to TRBJ2-3; D is ambiguous. Germline V lookup: CDR1 LNHDA, CDR2 SQIVND (reference sequence). V lost 0 bases and J lost 4, with 17 bases in between. The CDR3 contains 17 residues. The CDR3 loop is CASSIDSLASGPDTQYF. DNA for the CDR3: TGTGCCAGTAGTATAGACTCCCTCGCTAGTGGCCCAGATACGCAGTATTTT.

The gene calls are TRBV24-1 and TRBJ2-3; tentative D call: TRBD2 (6 bases). CDR3 length: 13 residues. Trimming took 9 bases from V and 2 from J, leaving 11 bases between them. CDR1 and CDR2 from the germline V gene are KGHDR and SFDVKD. CDR3 nucleotide sequence: TGTGCCACCGGAGGGCCGAACACAGATACGCAGTATTTT. Its translation: CATGGPNTDTQYF.

This sequence joins TRBV15 and TRBJ1-5; 7 positions match TRBD1. The V gene end was trimmed by 3 bases and the J gene end by 1 base; junction bases not matched to a gene: 6. Germline V gene lookup returns CDR1 LNHNV and CDR2 YYDKDF (reference sequence). This CDR3 is built from 16 residues. The CDR3 sequence is CATSSDRVGSNQPQHF. The CDR3 bases are TGTGCCACCAGCAGCGACAGGGTAGGGAGCAATCAGCCCCAGCATTTT. The complete variable domain, with remaining parts taken from reference TRBV15 and TRBJ1-5, reads DAMVIQNPRYQVTQFGKPVTLSCSQTLNHNVMYWYQQKSSQAPKLLFHYYDKDFNNEADTPDNFQSRRPNTSFCFLDIRSPGLGDTAMYLCATSSDRVGSNQPQHFGDGTRLSIL.

The rearrangement uses TRBV6-2 or TRBV6-3 and TRBJ1-1; D may be TRBD1 (5 bases). Germline V gene sequence: CDR1 MNHEY, CDR2 SVGEGT. The CDR3 runs to 16 residues. Trimming took 2 bases from V and 0 from J, leaving 13 bases between them. CDR3 residues: CASSYSGEGLNTEAFF. In DNA form, the CDR3 reads TGTGCCAGCAGTTACAGCGGGGAGGGGTTGAACACTGAAGCTTTCTTT.

The rearrangement joins TRBV7-2 to TRBJ1-5, with 7 bases that match TRBD1. The V gene end was trimmed by 5 bases and the J gene end by 4 bases; junction bases not matched to a gene: 11. Looked up from germline, CDR1 is SGHTA and CDR2 is FQGNSA. This CDR3 contains 16 residues. The CDR3 sequence is CASSMTGSVGNQPQHF. In DNA, the CDR3 is TGTGCCAGCAGCATGACAGGGAGCGTTGGGAATCAGCCCCAGCATTTT.

CDR3 loop: CASSSPSAPYNEQFF. Written as DNA, the CDR3 is TGTGCCAGCAGTTCCCCCAGCGCGCCCTACAATGAGCAGTTCTTC. V usage is TRBV28 and J usage is TRBJ2-1; D is undetermined. Germline lookup yields CDR1 MDHEN and CDR2 SYDVKM. The CDR3 sequence is 15 residues long. Trimming took off 4 bases at V and 2 bases at J, with 12 bases between the two ends.